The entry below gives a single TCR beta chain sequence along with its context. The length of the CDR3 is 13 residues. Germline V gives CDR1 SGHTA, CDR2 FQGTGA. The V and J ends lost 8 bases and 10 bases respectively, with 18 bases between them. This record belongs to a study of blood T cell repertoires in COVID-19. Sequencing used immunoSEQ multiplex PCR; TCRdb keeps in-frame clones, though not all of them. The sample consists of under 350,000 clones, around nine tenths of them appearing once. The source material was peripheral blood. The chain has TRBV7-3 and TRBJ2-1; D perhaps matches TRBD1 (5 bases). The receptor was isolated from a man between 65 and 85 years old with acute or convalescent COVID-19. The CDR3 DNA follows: TGTGCCAGCCAACAGGAGATTCACGGGGAGCAGTTCTTC. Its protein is CASQQEIHGEQFF.